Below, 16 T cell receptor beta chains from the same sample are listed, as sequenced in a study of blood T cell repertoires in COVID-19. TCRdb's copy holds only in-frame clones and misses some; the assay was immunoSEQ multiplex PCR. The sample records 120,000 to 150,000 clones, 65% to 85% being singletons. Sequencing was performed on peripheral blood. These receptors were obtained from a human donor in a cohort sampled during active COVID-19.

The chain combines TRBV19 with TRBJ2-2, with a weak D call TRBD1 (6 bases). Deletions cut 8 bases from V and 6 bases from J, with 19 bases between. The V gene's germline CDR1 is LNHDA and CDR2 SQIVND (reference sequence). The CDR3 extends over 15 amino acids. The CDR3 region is CASGGRDNLPGELFF. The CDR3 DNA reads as TGTGCCAGTGGGGGCCGGGACAATCTTCCCGGGGAGCTGTTTTTT.

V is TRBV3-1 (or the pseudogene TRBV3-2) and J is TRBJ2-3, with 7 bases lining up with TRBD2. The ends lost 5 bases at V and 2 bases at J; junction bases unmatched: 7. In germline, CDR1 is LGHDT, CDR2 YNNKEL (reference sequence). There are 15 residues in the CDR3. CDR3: CASSFRDYPTDTQYF. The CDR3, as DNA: TGTGCCAGCAGCTTCCGGGACTACCCCACAGATACGCAGTATTTT.

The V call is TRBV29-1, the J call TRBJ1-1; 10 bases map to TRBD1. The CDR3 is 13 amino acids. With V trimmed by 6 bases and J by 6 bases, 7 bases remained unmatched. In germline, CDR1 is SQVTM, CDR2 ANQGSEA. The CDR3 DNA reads TGCAGCGTCCGGGACAGGGGATTTTCTGAAGCTTTCTTT. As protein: CSVRDRGFSEAFF.

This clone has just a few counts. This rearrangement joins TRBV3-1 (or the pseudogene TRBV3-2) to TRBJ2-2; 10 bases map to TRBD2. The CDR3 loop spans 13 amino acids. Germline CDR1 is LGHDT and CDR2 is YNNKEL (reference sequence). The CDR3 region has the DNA TGTGCAGCGGGGGGGACGAACACCGGGGAGCTGTTTTTT. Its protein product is CAAGGTNTGELFF.

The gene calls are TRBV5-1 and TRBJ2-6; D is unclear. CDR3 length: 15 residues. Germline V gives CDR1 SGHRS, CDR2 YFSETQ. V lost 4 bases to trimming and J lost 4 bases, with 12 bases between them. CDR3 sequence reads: CASSPTLTGANVLTF. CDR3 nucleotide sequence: TGCGCCAGCAGCCCCACTCTCACCGGGGCCAACGTCCTGACTTTC. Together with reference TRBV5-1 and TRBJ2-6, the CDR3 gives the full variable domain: KAGVTQTPRYLIKTRGQQVTLSCSPISGHRSVSWYQQTPGQGLQFLFEYFSETQRNKGNFPGRFSGRQFSNSRSEMNVSTLELGDSALYLCASSPTLTGANVLTFGAGSRLTVL.

CDR3: CASTRERTGPSGNTIYF. The CDR3 region has the DNA TGTGCCAGTACCAGAGAGCGGACAGGGCCATCTGGAAACACCATATATTTT. The rearrangement uses TRBV19 and TRBJ1-3; 8 bases map to TRBD1. Germline loops: CDR1 LNHDA, CDR2 SQIVND (reference sequence). Trimming cost V 7 bases and J 1 base; bases outside gene matches: 12. The CDR3 spans 17 residues.

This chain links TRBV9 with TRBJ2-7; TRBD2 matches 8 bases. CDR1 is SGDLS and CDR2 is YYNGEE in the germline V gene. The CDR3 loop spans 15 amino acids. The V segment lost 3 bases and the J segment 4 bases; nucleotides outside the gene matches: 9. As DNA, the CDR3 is TGTGCCAGCAGCGACCCTTGGGCGGGGGGTTACGAGCAGTACTTC. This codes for CASSDPWAGGYEQYF.

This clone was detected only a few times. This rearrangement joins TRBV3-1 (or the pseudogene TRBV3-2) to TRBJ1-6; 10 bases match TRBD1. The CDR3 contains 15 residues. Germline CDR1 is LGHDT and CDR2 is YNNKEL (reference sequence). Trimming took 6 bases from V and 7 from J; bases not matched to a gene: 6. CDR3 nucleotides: TGTGCCAGCAGTGACAGGGGGCCCCTAAATTCACCCCTCCACTTT. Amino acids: CASSDRGPLNSPLHF.

Written as DNA, the CDR3 is TGTGCCAGCAGAGGGAGAGGGAACCTCCGGAGAGACACTGAAGCTTTCTTT. Its translation: CASRGRGNLRRDTEAFF. The chain joins TRBV19 to TRBJ1-1; no firm D call. CDR3 length: 17 amino acids. From germline, CDR1 is LNHDA and CDR2 SQIVND (reference sequence). V lost 9 bases and J lost 3, with 26 bases in between.

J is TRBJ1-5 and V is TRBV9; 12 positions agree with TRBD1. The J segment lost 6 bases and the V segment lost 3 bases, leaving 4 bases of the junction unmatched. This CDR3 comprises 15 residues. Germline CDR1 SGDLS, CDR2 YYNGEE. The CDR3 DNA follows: TGTGCCAGCAGCGCCGGGACAGGGGGCGGTCAGCCCCAGCATTTT. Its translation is CASSAGTGGGQPQHF. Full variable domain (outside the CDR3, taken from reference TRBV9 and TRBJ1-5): DSGVTQTPKHLITATGQRVTLRCSPRSGDLSVYWYQQSLDQGLQFLIQYYNGEERAKGNILERFSAQQFPDLHSELNLSSLELGDSALYFCASSAGTGGGQPQHFGDGTRLSIL.

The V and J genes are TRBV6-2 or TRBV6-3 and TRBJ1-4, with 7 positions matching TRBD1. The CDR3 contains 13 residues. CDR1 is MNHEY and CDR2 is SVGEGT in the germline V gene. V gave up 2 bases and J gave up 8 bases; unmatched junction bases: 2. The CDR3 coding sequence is TGTGCCAGCAGTTACAGGGGGCCGGAAAAACTGTTTTTT. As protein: CASSYRGPEKLFF.

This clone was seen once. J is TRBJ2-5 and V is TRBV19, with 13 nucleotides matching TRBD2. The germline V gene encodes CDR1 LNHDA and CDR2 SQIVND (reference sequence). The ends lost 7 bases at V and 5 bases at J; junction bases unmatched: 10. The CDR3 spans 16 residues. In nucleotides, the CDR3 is TGTGCCAGTACCCCCACTAGCGGGGGGGCCAGGGAGACCCAGTACTTC. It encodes CASTPTSGGARETQYF.

CDR3 DNA sequence: TGTGCCAGCAGCTTGGACAGGGGGAGGATTAGCAATCAGCCCCAGCATTTT. It yields the protein CASSLDRGRISNQPQHF. This rearrangement joins TRBV5-5 to TRBJ1-5, with 8 nucleotides matching TRBD1. The CDR3 is 17 amino acids. Losses at the gene ends were 0 bases for V and 0 bases for J; bases not matched to a gene: 5. The germline V gene encodes CDR1 SGHKS and CDR2 YYEKEE (reference sequence).

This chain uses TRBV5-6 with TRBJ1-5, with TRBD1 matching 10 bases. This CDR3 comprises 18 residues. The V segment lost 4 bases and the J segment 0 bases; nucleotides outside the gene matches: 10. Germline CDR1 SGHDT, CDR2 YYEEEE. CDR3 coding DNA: TGTGCCAGCAGCCGTGGGAGGACAGGGGGTTATAGCAATCAGCCCCAGCATTTT. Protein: CASSRGRTGGYSNQPQHF. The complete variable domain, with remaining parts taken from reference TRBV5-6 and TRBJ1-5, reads DAGVTQSPTHLIKTRGQQVTLRCSPKSGHDTVSWYQQALGQGPQFIFQYYEEEERQRGNFPDRFSGHQFPNYSSELNVNALLLGDSALYLCASSRGRTGGYSNQPQHFGDGTRLSIL.

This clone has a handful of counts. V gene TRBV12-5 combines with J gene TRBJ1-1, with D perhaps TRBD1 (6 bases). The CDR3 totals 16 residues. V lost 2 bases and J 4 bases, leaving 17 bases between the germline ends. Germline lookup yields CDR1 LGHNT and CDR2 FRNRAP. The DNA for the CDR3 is TGTGCTAGTGGTTTGCGCCCCGGGGGGGCTGTCACTGAAGCTTTCTTT. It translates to CASGLRPGGAVTEAFF.

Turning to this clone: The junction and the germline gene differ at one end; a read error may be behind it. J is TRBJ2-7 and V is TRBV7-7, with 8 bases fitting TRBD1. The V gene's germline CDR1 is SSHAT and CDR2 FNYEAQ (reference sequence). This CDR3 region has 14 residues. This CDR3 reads CASSALAQGDEQYF. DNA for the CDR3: TGTGCTAGCAGCGCCCTCGCACAGGGGGACGAGCAGTACTTC.